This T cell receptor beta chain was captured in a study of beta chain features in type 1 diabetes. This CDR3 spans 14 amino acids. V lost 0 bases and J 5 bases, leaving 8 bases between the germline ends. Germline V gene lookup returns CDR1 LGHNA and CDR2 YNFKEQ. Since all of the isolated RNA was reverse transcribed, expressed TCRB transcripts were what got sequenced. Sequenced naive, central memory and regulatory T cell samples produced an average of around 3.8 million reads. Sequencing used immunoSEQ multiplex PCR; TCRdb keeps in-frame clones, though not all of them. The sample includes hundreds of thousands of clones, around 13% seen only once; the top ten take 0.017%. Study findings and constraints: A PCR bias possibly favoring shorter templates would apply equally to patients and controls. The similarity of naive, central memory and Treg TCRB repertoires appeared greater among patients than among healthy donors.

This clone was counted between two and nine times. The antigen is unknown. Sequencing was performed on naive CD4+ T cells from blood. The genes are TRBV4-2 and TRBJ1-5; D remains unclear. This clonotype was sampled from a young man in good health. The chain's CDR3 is CASSQEGGDQPQHF. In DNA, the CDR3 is TGTGCCAGCAGCCAAGAAGGCGGAGATCAGCCCCAGCATTTT.